This is a list of T cell receptor beta chains from one sample in a study of blood T cell dynamics during melanoma immunotherapy. Produced via immunoSEQ multiplex PCR; TCRdb's table is partial and in-frame only. There are some 15,000 clones in the sample; 94% occur only once, and 0.21% lies in the top ten. Sequences were derived from effector memory CD8+ T cells from blood, sampled from a patient treated with checkpoint blockade. The receptor set was obtained from a human donor with melanoma. CDR3s include the opening cysteine and the closing phenylalanine or tryptophan. Each record gives: clone size, J gene, V gene, D gene, CDR3 protein, CDR3 DNA. A D gene is named only where the DNA matches it firmly. Some rows have no size entry. The others give once, few or many, or a class for an expanded clone.

>.|TRBJ2-1|TRBV5-5|TRBD2
CASSLVRREYEQFF
TGTGCCAGCAGCTTGGTTCGGCGGGAGTATGAGCAGTTCTTC
>.|TRBJ2-1|TRBV7-9|TRBD2
CASSPLAGLEANEQFF
TGTGCCAGCAGCCCCCTAGCGGGACTTGAAGCCAATGAGCAGTTCTTC
>.|TRBJ2-3|TRBV10-1|TRBD1
CASAPGTADYLRTDTQYF
TGCGCCAGCGCCCCCGGGACAGCGGATTATTTGCGTACAGATACGCAGTATTTT
>.|TRBJ1-2|TRBV5-1|.
CASSLSGLNYGYTF
TGCGCCAGCAGCTTATCAGGGTTGAACTATGGCTACACCTTC
>once|TRBJ2-7|TRBV9|TRBD2
CASSGGLALYEQYF
TGTGCCAGCAGCGGGGGACTAGCGCTCTACGAGCAGTACTTC
>.|TRBJ2-7|TRBV9|.
CASSVSFGTKTYEQYF
TGTGCCAGCAGCGTTTCTTTCGGGACGAAGACCTACGAGCAGTACTTC
>.|TRBJ2-7|TRBV19|TRBD2
CASSIGLAGTYEQYF
TGTGCCAGTAGCATCGGGCTAGCGGGGACCTACGAGCAGTACTTC
>.|TRBJ2-2|TRBV7-3|.
CASSWGGGGHGELFF
TGTGCCAGCAGCTGGGGCGGAGGAGGTCACGGGGAGCTGTTTTTT
>.|TRBJ1-5|TRBV28|.
CASSITGTGQPQHF
TGTGCCAGCAGCATCACAGGGACGGGACAGCCCCAGCATTTT
>once|TRBJ1-5|TRBV28|.
CASSLLRSSNQPQHF
TGTGCCAGCAGTTTGTTGCGTTCTAGCAATCAGCCCCAGCATTTT
>once|TRBJ2-4|TRBV27|.
CASRRSTLAKNIQYF
TGTGCCAGCAGACGTTCCACGCTAGCCAAAAACATTCAGTACTTC
>.|TRBJ1-5|TRBV7-8|.
CASSWGMGGGGNQPQHF
TGTGCCAGCAGCTGGGGCATGGGTGGCGGTGGCAATCAGCCCCAGCATTTT
>once|TRBJ2-5|TRBV5-8|TRBD1
CASSSGTAIQETQYF
TGTGCCAGCAGCTCCGGGACAGCAATCCAAGAGACCCAGTACTTC
>.|TRBJ1-1|TRBV2|.
CASSEWSDEAFF
TGTGCCAGCAGTGAATGGAGCGATGAAGCTTTCTTT
>.|TRBJ2-7|TRBV19|.
CASSIRPRGDYEQYF
TGTGCCAGTAGTATAAGGCCCAGGGGGGACTACGAGCAGTACTTC
>.|TRBJ2-7|TRBV6-1|TRBD2
CASGLLAGGPIPQYF
TGTGCCAGCGGGTTACTAGCGGGAGGGCCGATACCCCAGTACTTC
>.|TRBJ2-3|TRBV9|TRBD2
CASSHRLAASTDTQYF
TGTGCCAGCAGCCACCGACTAGCAGCTAGCACAGATACGCAGTATTTT
>.|TRBJ2-1|TRBV5-6|.
CASSIAAPEQFF
TGTGCCAGCAGCATAGCGGCGCCGGAGCAGTTCTTC
>.|TRBJ1-1|TRBV27|.
CASSDRLKEAFF
TGTGCCAGCAGTGACAGGTTAAAGGAAGCTTTCTTT
>.|TRBJ2-7|TRBV7-9|TRBD2
CASRNGLAGLREQYF
TGTGCCAGCCGCAACGGTCTAGCGGGACTAAGGGAGCAGTACTTC
>.|TRBJ2-7|TRBV7-8|TRBD2
CASRVAGASYEQYF
TGTGCCAGCAGAGTAGCGGGGGCTTCCTACGAGCAGTACTTC
>.|TRBJ2-3|TRBV30|.
CAWSASGLSTDTQYF
TGTGCCTGGAGCGCCTCAGGCCTTAGCACAGATACGCAGTATTTT
>.|TRBJ1-1|TRBV11-1|.
CASSPRVMANTEAFF
TGTGCCAGCAGCCCGCGCGTGATGGCTAACACTGAAGCTTTCTTT
>.|TRBJ2-1|TRBV19|.
CASRTGSWNEQFF
TGTGCCAGTAGGACCGGGAGTTGGAATGAGCAGTTCTTC
>.|TRBJ2-7|TRBV11-2|TRBD2
CASSPGLAGFYEQYF
TGTGCCAGCAGCCCGGGACTAGCGGGATTCTACGAGCAGTACTTC
>.|TRBJ1-2|TRBV6-5|TRBD1
CASTPLLGQSYGYTF
TGTGCCAGCACCCCTCTATTGGGACAGAGCTATGGCTACACCTTC
>.|TRBJ1-2|TRBV2|TRBD1
CASSQGEGASYGYTF
TGTGCCAGCAGCCAAGGGGAGGGGGCGAGCTATGGCTACACCTTC
>.|TRBJ1-1|TRBV27|TRBD1
CASSQVGTGFTEAFF
TGTGCCAGCAGCCAAGTGGGGACAGGGTTTACTGAAGCTTTCTTT
>.|TRBJ2-5|TRBV5-4|TRBD2
CASSFRLNSGRAQETQYF
TGTGCCAGCAGCTTTCGCCTCAATAGCGGGAGGGCCCAAGAGACCCAGTACTTC
>.|TRBJ2-2|TRBV28|TRBD2
CASSLWASGDNTGELFF
TGTGCCAGCAGTTTATGGGCTAGCGGGGACAACACCGGGGAGCTGTTTTTT
>few|TRBJ2-7|TRBV10-1|.
CASSDGGYEQYF
TGCGCCAGCAGTGATGGCGGCTACGAGCAGTACTTC
>.|TRBJ1-2|TRBV28|TRBD1
CASSTGVVTNYGYTF
TGTGCCAGCAGTACAGGGGTTGTGACCAACTATGGCTACACCTTC
>.|TRBJ2-4|TRBV6-1|.
CASSATGGVKNIQYF
TGTGCCAGCAGTGCCACCGGAGGGGTCAAAAACATTCAGTACTTC
>.|TRBJ2-1|TRBV29-1|TRBD1
CSATEILTLWGQGDSSNEQFF
TGCAGCGCAACAGAGATCTTAACATTGTGGGGACAGGGGGATTCGAGCAATGAGCAGTTCTTC
>.|TRBJ1-1|TRBV13|.
CASSLGLEAFF
TGTGCCAGCAGCCTCGGGCTTGAAGCTTTCTTT
>.|TRBJ2-1|TRBV2|TRBD2
CASSAWLADNNEQFF
TGTGCCAGCAGCGCCTGGCTAGCGGATAACAATGAGCAGTTCTTC
>.|TRBJ2-5|TRBV4-1|TRBD2
CASSHTSVQETQYF
TGCGCCAGCAGCCATACTAGCGTCCAAGAGACCCAGTACTTC
>.|TRBJ1-2|TRBV25-1|TRBD1
CASSGLVEGQGYGYTF
TGTGCCAGCAGTGGCCTCGTCGAGGGACAGGGGTATGGCTACACCTTC
>once|TRBJ1-4|TRBV6-4|.
CASSEGASRTNEKLFF
TGTGCCAGCAGTGAAGGGGCTAGTAGGACTAATGAAAAACTGTTTTTT
>.|TRBJ2-3|TRBV9|.
CASSVEGVRSASTDTQYF
TGTGCCAGCAGCGTAGAGGGGGTCAGGAGCGCTTCCACAGATACGCAGTATTTT
>.|TRBJ2-1|TRBV29-1|.
CSVVGGASSSYNEQFF
TGCAGCGTGGTGGGGGGCGCCTCGAGCTCCTACAATGAGCAGTTCTTC
>.|TRBJ2-3|TRBV15|TRBD2
CATSRDGTSPDTQYF
TGTGCCACCAGCAGAGATGGGACTAGTCCAGATACGCAGTATTTT
>.|TRBJ2-1|TRBV7-7|.
CASSFGGPNNEQFF
TGTGCTAGCAGCTTCGGGGGTCCTAACAATGAGCAGTTCTTC
>.|TRBJ2-7|TRBV18|.
CASSPRALEQYF
TGTGCCAGCTCACCCAGGGCTCTCGAGCAGTACTTC
>.|TRBJ1-1|TRBV7-2|TRBD1
CASSSTGTGMNTEAFF
TGTGCCAGCAGCTCCACCGGGACAGGGATGAACACTGAAGCTTTCTTT
>.|TRBJ2-1|TRBV19|.
CASSITGRNYNEQFF
TGTGCCAGTAGTATTACGGGACGGAATTACAATGAGCAGTTCTTC
>.|TRBJ2-7|TRBV19|TRBD1
CASSNRDSLYEQYF
TGTGCCAGTAGTAACCGGGACAGCCTATACGAGCAGTACTTC
>.|TRBJ2-1|TRBV9|.
CASSVDRNEQFF
TGTGCCAGCAGCGTAGACCGCAATGAGCAGTTCTTC
>.|TRBJ2-7|TRBV7-2|TRBD2
CASSLGLAGTYEQYF
TGTGCCAGCAGCTTAGGGCTAGCGGGAACCTACGAGCAGTACTTC
>.|TRBJ1-2|TRBV7-9|.
CASSGRDISNYGYTF
TGTGCCAGCAGCGGCCGGGACATCTCCAACTATGGCTACACCTTC
>.|TRBJ2-1|TRBV19|TRBD2
CASSIVPGGLNEQFF
TGTGCCAGTAGTATTGTGCCGGGAGGACTCAATGAGCAGTTCTTC
>.|TRBJ2-7|TRBV5-8|.
CASSLGGGGHEQYF
TGTGCCAGCAGCTTGGGCGGGGGCGGACACGAGCAGTACTTC